The entry below describes one T cell receptor beta chain. This clonotype turned up a few times. Its antigen is currently not known. No much larger clone is present one base from it, and per-base qualities are unavailable. This specimen comes from a study of identical twins (dated by TCRdb to 2016 to 2017). About the investigation overall: TCR alpha and beta repertoires from monozygotic twins, unrelated adults of various ages and cord blood were deep-sequenced to test whether fetal clonotypes persist. To rule out contamination, replicate twin experiments were performed at different times with different library preparation protocols. General findings and caveats noted by the study authors: Invariant T cells such as MAIT and iNKT could partly confound zero-insertion analyses, though diverse VJ usage argued against this for most clonotypes. Because the same donors could not be followed over many years, the conclusions depended on cross-sectional statistical analysis. In monozygotic twins, recombination models systematically underestimated out-of-frame TCR alpha sharing, but the models matched the sharing seen between unrelated individuals. Abundant cord blood beta clonotypes had fewer insertions, young adult naive repertoires showed a similar but weaker trend, and memory repertoires showed no such trend. Compared with coincidental sharing between unrelated individuals, out-of-frame TCR alpha sequences shared between twins had an excess of sequences with low generation probability. Excess twin sharing in beta out-of-frame sequences was weaker because fewer shared sequences lowered the signal-to-noise ratio.

The library came from 5' RACE. Sequencing was performed on an Illumina HiSeq 2000. Template switching introduced a universal primer binding site; the final cDNA contained a unique molecular identifier, enabling accurate counting of TCR cDNA molecules. Specific primers in the conserved constant-segment region were used to synthesize first-strand cDNA for the TCR alpha and beta chains. To control for contamination, every cDNA library carried two barcodes: a SMART-Mk sample barcode plus Illumina barcodes. TruSeq adapter sequences along with Illumina sample barcodes were introduced in two successive PCR steps. The TCR alpha and beta cDNA libraries were sequenced on the Illumina HiSeq platform using custom primers. In the paper's pipeline: Unique molecular identifiers were extracted from raw reads with MiGEC, and CDR3 positions were determined with MiXCR. Recombination models were inferred per individual with the repgenHMM and IGoR tools using an EM algorithm. Shared clonotype analysis was performed with the tcR package in R, normalizing sharing by the product of cloneset sizes. Out-of-frame nonproductive sequences were analyzed to study raw recombination free of thymic and clonal selection effects. TCRdb reprocessed the public reads (quality trimming at Q25 with fastp, clone calling with MiXCR) and kept in-frame beta chains. Each entry merges the rows of one CDR3 protein and shows their most common DNA and genes. These V and J calls originate from TCRdb's pipeline instead of the authors' own analysis. The sample records some 250,000 distinct CDR3 sequences, over 5% of which are singletons. The top ten clonotypes cover roughly 15% of the sample.

Every donor in the study was a healthy Caucasian. The twin cohort consisted of three pairs of female monozygotic twins, all aged about 18 to 30 years. CD4+ and CD8+ T cell populations were isolated with positive isolation kits from Invitrogen. Sequences LGHNA (CDR1) and YSLEER (CDR2) are obtained from the germline V gene. Counted from cysteine to phenylalanine, this CDR3 has 14 amino acids. The read is trimmed to its CDR3 DNA, 42 bases read in frame from base 1. Relative to germline, V is 4 bases shorter and J is 2 bases shorter, with 12 bases between their ends. These data were likewise used in another study, on T cells expressing NK-cell markers. In that second paper, the authors write: Three sorted T-cell subsets (CD3+CD56+NKG2C+, CD3+CD56+NKG2C- and CD3+CD56-NKG2C+) from seven to nine donors had their TCR beta-chain repertoires profiled. Of the eight sequenced donors, seven were found to be HCMV-seropositive and one was found to be HCMV-seronegative. In several experiments an anti-gammadeltaTCR antibody was added to restrict sorting to alphabetaTCR-expressing T cells. In over five donors, the dominant CD3+CD56+NKG2C+ clonotypes were found to rank among the top 10 CD8+ clonotypes and to make up 1.0-7.0% of CD8+ T cells. Those dominant clonotypes were again the most abundant among CD3+CD56-NKG2C+ cells in a handful of donors, at roughly 25-65%. Whether the expanded NKG2C-expressing T cell clones were specific for HCMV antigens remained unclear. The eight sequenced donors were randomly selected healthy volunteers, three men and five women. To determine HCMV serostatus, a commercial ELISA kit was used to detect HCMV-specific IgG in serum. MIGEC handled demultiplexing of the reads and grouping by UMI, while MiTCR was used to assemble and quantify clonotypes. To exclude erroneous sequences, only TCR cDNA sequences supported by at least two reads were retained. The tcR package was used for downstream repertoire analysis, and clonotypes were matched between fractions using CDR3 nucleotide sequence together with V segment. Antigen specificity was annotated against VDJdb with VDJmatch, allowing one amino acid substitution in CDR3.

In this chain, TRBV4-3 is recombined with TRBJ2-7; no D gene is confidently identified. Sequenced material: CD8+ T cells sorted from blood. This TCR came from a woman aged 18 to 35 in good health. The bases are TGCGCCAGCAGCCCCGGCCGCGGAACCTACGAGCAGTACTTC. Its protein product is CASSPGRGTYEQYF.